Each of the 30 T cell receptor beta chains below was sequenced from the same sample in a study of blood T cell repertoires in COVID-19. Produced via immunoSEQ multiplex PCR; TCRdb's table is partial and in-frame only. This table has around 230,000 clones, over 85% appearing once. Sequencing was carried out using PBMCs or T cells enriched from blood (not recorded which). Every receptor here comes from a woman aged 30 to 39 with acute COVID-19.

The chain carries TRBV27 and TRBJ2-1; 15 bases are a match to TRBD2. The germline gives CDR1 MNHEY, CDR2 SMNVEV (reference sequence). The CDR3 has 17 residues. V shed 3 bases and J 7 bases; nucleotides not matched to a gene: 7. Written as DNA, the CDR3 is TGTGCCAGCAGTTTCCGCGGACTAGCGGGGGGGCCGAATGAGCAGTTCTTC. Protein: CASSFRGLAGGPNEQFF.

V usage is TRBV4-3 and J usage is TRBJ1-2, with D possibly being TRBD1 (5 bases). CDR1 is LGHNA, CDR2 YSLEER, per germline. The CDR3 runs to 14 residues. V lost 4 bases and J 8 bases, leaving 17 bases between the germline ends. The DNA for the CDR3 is TGCGCCAGCAGCCCTAACGTCAGGGCAGGAGGCTACACCTTC. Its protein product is CASSPNVRAGGYTF.

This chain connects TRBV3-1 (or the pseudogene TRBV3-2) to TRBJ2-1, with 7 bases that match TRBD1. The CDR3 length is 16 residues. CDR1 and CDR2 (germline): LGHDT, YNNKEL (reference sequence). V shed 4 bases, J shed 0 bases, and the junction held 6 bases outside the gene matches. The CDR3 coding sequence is TGTGCCAGCAGCCGAATGACAGGGATCTCCTACAATGAGCAGTTCTTC. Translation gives CASSRMTGISYNEQFF.

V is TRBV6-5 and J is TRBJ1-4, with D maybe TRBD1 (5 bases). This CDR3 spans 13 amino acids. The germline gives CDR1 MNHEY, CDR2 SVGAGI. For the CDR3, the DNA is TGTGTCTTGGGTGGAGGGGCGGATGAAAAACTGTTTTTT. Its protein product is CVLGGGADEKLFF.

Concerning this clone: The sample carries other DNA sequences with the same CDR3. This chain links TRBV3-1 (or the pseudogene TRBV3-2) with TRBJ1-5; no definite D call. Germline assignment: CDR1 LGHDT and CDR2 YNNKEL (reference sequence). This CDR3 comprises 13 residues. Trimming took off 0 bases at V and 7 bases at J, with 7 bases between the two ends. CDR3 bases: TGTGCCAGCAGCCAAGACAGGAACCAGCCCCAGCATTTT. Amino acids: CASSQDRNQPQHF.

CDR3 sequence reads: CASSWGQGWTNEQFF. DNA of the CDR3: TGCGCCAGCAGCTGGGGGCAGGGTTGGACGAATGAGCAGTTCTTC. The chain uses TRBV5-1 and TRBJ2-1; the D gene is possibly TRBD1 (6 bases). Germline-derived CDR1 and CDR2 are SGHRS and YFSETQ. CDR3 size: 15 residues. Between the trimmed V and J ends, which lost 3 bases and 7 bases, there was a span of 17 bases.

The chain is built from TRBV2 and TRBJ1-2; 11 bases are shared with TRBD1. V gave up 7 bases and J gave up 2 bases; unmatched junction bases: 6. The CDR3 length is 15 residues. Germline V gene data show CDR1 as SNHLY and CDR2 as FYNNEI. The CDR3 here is CASKLDRGPNYGYTF. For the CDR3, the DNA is TGTGCCAGCAAATTGGACAGGGGGCCGAACTATGGCTACACCTTC.

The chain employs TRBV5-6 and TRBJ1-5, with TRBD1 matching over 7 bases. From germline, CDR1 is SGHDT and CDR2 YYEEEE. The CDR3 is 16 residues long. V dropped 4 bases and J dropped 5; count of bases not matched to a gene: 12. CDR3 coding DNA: TGTGCCAGCAGCCCTCGGCTAGGGGGCAACGATCAGCCCCAGCATTTT. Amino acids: CASSPRLGGNDQPQHF.

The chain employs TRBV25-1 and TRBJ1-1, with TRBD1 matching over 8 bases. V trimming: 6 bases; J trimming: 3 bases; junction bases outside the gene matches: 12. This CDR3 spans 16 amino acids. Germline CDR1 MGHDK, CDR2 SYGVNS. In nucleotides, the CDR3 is TGTGCCAGCAGGCCCACAGGGGGGGGCGTGTACACTGAAGCTTTCTTT. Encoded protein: CASRPTGGGVYTEAFF. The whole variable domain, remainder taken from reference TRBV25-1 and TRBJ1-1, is EADIYQTPRYLVIGTGKKITLECSQTMGHDKMYWYQQDPGMELHLIHYSYGVNSTEKGDLSSESTVSRIRTEHFPLTLESARPSHTSQYLCASRPTGGGVYTEAFFGQGTRLTVV.

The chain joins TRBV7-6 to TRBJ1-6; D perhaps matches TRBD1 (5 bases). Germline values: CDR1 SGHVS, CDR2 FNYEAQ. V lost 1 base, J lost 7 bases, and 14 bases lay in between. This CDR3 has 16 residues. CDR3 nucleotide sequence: TGTGCCAGCAGCTTAGAGGCAGGGTGGGGAAATTCACCCCTCCACTTT. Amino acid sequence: CASSLEAGWGNSPLHF.

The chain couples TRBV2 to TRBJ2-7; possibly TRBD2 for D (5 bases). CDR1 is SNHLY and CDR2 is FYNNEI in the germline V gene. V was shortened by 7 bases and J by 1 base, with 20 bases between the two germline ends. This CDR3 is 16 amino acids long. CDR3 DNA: TGTGCCAGCACCGAGGGTCCGGAACGATGGTCCTACGAGCAGTACTTC. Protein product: CASTEGPERWSYEQYF.

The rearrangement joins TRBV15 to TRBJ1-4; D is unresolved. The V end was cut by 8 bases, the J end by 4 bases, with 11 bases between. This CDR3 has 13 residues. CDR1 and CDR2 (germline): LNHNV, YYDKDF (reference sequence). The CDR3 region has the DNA TGTGCCACCGGAGAGTATGGTAATGAAAAACTGTTTTTT. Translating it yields CATGEYGNEKLFF.

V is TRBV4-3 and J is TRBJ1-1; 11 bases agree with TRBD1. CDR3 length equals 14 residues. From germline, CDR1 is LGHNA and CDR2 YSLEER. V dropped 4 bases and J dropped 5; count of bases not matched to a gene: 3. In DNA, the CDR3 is TGCGCCAGCAGCCCCGGGACAGGGGGAACTGAAGCTTTCTTT. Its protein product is CASSPGTGGTEAFF.

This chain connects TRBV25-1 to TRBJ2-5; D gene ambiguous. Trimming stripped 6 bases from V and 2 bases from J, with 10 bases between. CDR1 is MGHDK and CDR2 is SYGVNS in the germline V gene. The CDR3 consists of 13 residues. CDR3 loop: CASSSGAQETQYF. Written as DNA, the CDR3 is TGTGCCAGCAGCTCAGGTGCACAAGAGACCCAGTACTTC.

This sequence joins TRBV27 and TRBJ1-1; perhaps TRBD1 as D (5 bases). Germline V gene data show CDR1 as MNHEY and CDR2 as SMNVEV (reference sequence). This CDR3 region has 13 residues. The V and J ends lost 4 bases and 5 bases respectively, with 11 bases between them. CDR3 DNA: TGTGCCAGCAGTTGGGGCAGGTCTACTGAAGCTTTCTTT. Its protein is CASSWGRSTEAFF.

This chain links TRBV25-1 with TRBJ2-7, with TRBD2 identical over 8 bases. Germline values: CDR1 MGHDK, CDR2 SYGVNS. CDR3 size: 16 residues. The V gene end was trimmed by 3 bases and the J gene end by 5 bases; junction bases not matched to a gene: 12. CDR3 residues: CASSERAGGGPDEQYF. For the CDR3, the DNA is TGTGCCAGCAGTGAGAGGGCGGGCGGGGGGCCGGACGAGCAGTACTTC.

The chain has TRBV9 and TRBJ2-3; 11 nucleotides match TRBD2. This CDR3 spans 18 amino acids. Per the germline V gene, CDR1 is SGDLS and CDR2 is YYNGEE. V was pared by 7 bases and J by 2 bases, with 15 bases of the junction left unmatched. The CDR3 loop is CASSRPLAGGKDTDTQYF. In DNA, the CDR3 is TGTGCCAGCTCGAGGCCCCTAGCGGGGGGCAAAGACACAGATACGCAGTATTTT.

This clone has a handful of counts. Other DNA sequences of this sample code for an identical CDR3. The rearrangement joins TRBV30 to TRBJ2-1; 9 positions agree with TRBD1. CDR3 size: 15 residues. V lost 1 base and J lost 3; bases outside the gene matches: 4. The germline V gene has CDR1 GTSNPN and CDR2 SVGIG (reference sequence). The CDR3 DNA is TGTGCCTGGAGTGCTGGGACAGGGTACTACAATGAGCAGTTCTTC. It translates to CAWSAGTGYYNEQFF.

For the CDR3, the DNA is TGTGCCAGCAGTTTGGCGGACAGGGCCTACGAGCAGTACTTC. Translated, it gives CASSLADRAYEQYF. The rearrangement links TRBV27 to TRBJ2-7; 8 bases agree with TRBD1. This CDR3 is 14 amino acids long. Per germline, CDR1 MNHEY and CDR2 SMNVEV (reference sequence). V was clipped by 3 bases and J by 2 bases; unmatched bases: 3.

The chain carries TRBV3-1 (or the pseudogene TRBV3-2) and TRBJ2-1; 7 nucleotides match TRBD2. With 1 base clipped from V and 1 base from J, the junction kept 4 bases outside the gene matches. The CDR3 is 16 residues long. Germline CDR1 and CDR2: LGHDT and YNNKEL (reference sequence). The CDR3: CASSQGHGGSYNEQFF. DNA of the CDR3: TGTGCCAGCAGCCAAGGACACGGGGGGTCCTACAATGAGCAGTTCTTC.

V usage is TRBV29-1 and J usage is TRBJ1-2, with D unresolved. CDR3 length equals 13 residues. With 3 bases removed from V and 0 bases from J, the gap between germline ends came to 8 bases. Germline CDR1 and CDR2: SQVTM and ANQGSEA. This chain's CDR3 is CSVEPLANYGYTF. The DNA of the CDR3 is TGCAGCGTTGAGCCCTTAGCTAACTATGGCTACACCTTC.

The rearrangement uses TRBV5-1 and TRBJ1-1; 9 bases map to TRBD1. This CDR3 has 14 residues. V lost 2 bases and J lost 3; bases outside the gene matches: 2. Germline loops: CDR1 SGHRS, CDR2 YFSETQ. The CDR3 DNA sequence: TGCGCCAGCAGCTTACAGGGGGCTCACACTGAAGCTTTCTTT. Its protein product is CASSLQGAHTEAFF. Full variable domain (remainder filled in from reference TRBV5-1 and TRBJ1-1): KAGVTQTPRYLIKTRGQQVTLSCSPISGHRSVSWYQQTPGQGLQFLFEYFSETQRNKGNFPGRFSGRQFSNSRSEMNVSTLELGDSALYLCASSLQGAHTEAFFGQGTRLTVV.

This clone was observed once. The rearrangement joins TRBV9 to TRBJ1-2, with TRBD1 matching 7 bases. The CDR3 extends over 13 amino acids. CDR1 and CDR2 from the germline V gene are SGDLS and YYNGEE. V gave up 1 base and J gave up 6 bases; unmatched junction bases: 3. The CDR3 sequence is CASSVNRGDGYTF. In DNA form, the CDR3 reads TGTGCCAGCAGCGTAAACAGGGGCGATGGCTACACCTTC.

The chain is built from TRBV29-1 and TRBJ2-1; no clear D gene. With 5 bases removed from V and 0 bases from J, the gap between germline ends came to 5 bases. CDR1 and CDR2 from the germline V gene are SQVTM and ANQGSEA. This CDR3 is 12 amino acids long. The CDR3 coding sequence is TGCAGCGTTCCTCGCTCCTACAATGAGCAGTTCTTC. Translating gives CSVPRSYNEQFF.

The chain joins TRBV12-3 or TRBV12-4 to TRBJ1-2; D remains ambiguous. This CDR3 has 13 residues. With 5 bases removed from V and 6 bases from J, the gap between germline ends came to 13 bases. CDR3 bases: TGTGCCAGCAGTCCTAACGGGTCCAATGGCTACACCTTC. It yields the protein CASSPNGSNGYTF.

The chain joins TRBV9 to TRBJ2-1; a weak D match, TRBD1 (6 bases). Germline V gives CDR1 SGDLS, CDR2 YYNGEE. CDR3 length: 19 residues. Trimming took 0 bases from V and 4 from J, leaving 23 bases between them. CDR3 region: CASSVGPGADGGRYNEQFF. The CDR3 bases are TGTGCCAGCAGCGTAGGCCCAGGGGCCGACGGCGGTCGGTACAATGAGCAGTTCTTC.

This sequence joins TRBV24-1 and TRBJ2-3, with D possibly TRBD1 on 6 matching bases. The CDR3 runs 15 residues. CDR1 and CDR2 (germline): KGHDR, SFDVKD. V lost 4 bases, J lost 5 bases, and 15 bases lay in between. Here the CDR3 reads CATSDTRGAGDTQYF. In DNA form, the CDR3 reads TGTGCCACCAGTGACACCAGGGGCGCGGGAGATACGCAGTATTTT.

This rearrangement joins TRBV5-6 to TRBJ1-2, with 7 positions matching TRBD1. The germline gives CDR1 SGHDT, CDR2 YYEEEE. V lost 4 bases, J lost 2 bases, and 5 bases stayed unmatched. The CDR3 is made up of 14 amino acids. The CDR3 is CASSRQDRNYGYTF. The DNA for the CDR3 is TGTGCCAGCAGCCGTCAGGACAGGAACTATGGCTACACCTTC.

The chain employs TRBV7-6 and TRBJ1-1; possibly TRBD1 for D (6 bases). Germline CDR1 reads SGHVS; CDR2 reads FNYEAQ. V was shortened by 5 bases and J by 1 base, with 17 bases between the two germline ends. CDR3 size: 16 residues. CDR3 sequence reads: CASSREPPTGNTEAFF. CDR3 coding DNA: TGTGCCAGCAGCCGAGAACCCCCGACAGGGAACACTGAAGCTTTCTTT.

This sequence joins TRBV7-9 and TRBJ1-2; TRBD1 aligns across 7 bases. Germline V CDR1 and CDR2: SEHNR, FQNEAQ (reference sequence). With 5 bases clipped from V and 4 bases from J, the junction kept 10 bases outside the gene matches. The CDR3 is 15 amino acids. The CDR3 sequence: CASSVALGGFYGYTF. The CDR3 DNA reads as TGTGCCAGCAGCGTGGCCCTAGGGGGCTTCTATGGCTACACCTTC.